This T cell receptor beta chain was sequenced for a study of blood T cell repertoires in COVID-19. Across the study: From T cells, B-cell-depleted T cells, or PBMCs came the material, which was cDNA or gDNA.

The V gene lost 2 bases and the J gene lost 1 base, with 14 bases spanning the gap. This CDR3 contains 16 residues. Per the germline V gene, CDR1 is SEHNR and CDR2 is FQNEAQ (reference sequence). Seattle's cohort entered during active infection and was followed longitudinally. Authors' analysis steps: By means of reference gene primer amplification, nucleated cell counts were estimated. Some clones are missing from TCRdb's copy, which holds only in-frame ones; the method was immunoSEQ multiplex PCR. That table gives V, J and clone size, and the DNA gave D and trimming. This sample carries 500,000 to 600,000 clones, about 88% of them seen once, and the ten largest clones take 7.5% to 9%.

This receptor was taken from a woman between 45 and 65 years old with COVID-19, enrolled during active disease. The chain uses TRBV7-9 and TRBJ2-5; D may be TRBD2 (6 bases). The sequencing sample was made of peripheral blood. This chain's CDR3 is CASSLSPPGGQETQYF. CDR3 nucleotides: TGTGCCAGCAGCTTATCTCCCCCCGGGGGCCAAGAGACCCAGTACTTC.